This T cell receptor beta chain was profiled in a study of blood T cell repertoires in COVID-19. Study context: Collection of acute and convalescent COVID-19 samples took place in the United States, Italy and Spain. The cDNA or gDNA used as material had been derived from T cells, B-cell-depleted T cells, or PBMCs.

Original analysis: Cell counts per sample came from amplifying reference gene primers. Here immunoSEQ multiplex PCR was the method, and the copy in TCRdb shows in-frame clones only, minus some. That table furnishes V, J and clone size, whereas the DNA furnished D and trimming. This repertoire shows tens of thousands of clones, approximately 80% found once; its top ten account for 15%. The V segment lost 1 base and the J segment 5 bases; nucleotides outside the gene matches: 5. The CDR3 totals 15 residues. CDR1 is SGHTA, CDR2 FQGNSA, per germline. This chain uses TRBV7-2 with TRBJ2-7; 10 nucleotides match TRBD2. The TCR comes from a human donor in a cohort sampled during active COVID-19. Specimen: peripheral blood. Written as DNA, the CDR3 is TGTGCCAGCAGCTTAGTGGCTAGCGGGGGCAACGAGCAGTACTTC. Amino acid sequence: CASSLVASGGNEQYF. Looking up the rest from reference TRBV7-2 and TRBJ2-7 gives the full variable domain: GAGVSQSPSNKVTEKGKDVELRCDPISGHTALYWYRQSLGQGLEFLIYFQGNSAPDKSGLPSDRFSAERTGGSVSTLTIQRTQQEDSAVYLCASSLVASGGNEQYFGPGTRLTVT.